A selection of T cell receptor beta chains follows, all from one sample in a study of cytomegalovirus exposure and HLA in healthy donors. Produced via immunoSEQ multiplex PCR; TCRdb's table is partial and in-frame only. The table includes 130,000 or so clones, 85% to 90% detected once. The sequenced sample consisted of PBMCs. These receptors were taken from a woman younger than 30 in good health and CMV-seronegative. The CDR3 runs from the conserved cysteine through the conserved F or W.

>TRBV7-3|TRBJ2-1
CASSRGSSYNEQFF
>TRBV6-1|TRBJ2-2
CAMTRGGTGELFF
>TRBV4-2|TRBJ2-3
CASSQDRREGTDTQYF
>TRBV9|TRBJ1-2
CASSVADRGGGYTF
>TRBV7-3|TRBJ2-3
CASSLMVAGGGADTQYF
>TRBV9|TRBJ1-2
CASARDRATNYGYTF
>TRBV6-5|TRBJ2-7
CASSYKRDYSYEQYF
>TRBV19|TRBJ1-2
CASSIARQNYGYTF
>TRBV19|TRBJ1-5
CASGAGADQPQHF
>TRBV28|TRBJ2-3
CASSLGAFGADTQYF
>TRBV28|TRBJ2-5
CASSLSGSTQYF
>TRBV5-1|TRBJ2-2
CASSPLWDTMGSTGELFF
>TRBV28|TRBJ2-5
CASSFPQETQYF
>TRBV25-1|TRBJ1-1
CASSGGALGAEAFF
>TRBV6-1|TRBJ1-2
CASSEYQGMSYGYTF
>TRBV11-3|TRBJ1-3
CASRSFGNTIYF
>TRBV28|TRBJ1-4
CASSSDRKVANEKLFF
>TRBV18|TRBJ2-1
CASSPTSVNNEQFF
>TRBV27|TRBJ1-1
CASSLSPTGVRTEAFF
>TRBV10-2|TRBJ1-1
CASSEPGNTEAFF
>TRBV29-1|TRBJ2-2
CSVDQGGNTGELFF
>TRBV13|TRBJ1-2
CASSPTGIHYGYTF
>TRBV28|TRBJ2-1
CASEADYNEQFF
>TRBV6-5|TRBJ1-1
CASSTGTGGGEAFF
>TRBV15|TRBJ2-7
CATSEGLDYEQYF
>TRBV2|TRBJ2-2
CASSNVPRNTGELFF
>TRBV18|TRBJ1-5
CASSPSGSQGQPQHF
>TRBV4-2|TRBJ2-5
CASSQEDRGRETQYF
>TRBV9|TRBJ1-2
CASSKGLNYGYTF